Below, one T cell receptor (beta chain) is given with its context. Time point noted: persistent/refractory GD, antithyroid drugs over 5 years with positive TRAb. The TCR library was made from RNA extracted from PBMCs. This record comes from a study of regulatory T cells in long-lasting Graves disease. Arm-PCR of CDR3 regions and iRepertoire HTBI primers were the basis on which TCR beta libraries were built. MiXCR was run by TCRdb on the multiplex PCR reads, yielding one entry per CDR3 protein. The repertoire holds over 250,000 distinct CDR3 sequences, with 22% as singletons. The starting material was peripheral blood mononuclear cells (PBMCs), obtained when the disease was refractory, from a patient treated with antithyroid drugs. This receptor was identified in a female donor with Graves disease.

Here the CDR3 reads CSVTGGTEAFF. DNA of the CDR3: TGCAGCGTTACGGGAGGAACTGAAGCTTTCTTT. The rearrangement joins TRBV29-1 to TRBJ1-1, with unresolved D. The CDR3 runs to 11 residues. The V end lost 5 bases, the J end lost 5 bases, and 9 bases lay between the germline ends. The V gene's germline CDR1 is SQVTM and CDR2 ANQGSEA.